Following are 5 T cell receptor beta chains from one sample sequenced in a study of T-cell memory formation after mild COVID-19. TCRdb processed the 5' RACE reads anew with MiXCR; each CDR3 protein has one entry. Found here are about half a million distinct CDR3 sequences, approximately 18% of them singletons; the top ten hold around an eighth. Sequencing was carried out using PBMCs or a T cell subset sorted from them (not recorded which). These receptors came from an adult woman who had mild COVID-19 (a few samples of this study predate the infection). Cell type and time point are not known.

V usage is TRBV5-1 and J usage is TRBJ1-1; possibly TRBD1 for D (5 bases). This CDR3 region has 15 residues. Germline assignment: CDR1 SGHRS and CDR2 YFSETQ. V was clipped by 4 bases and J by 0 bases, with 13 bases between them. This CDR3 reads CASSGGGTLNTEAFF. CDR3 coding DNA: TGCGCCAGCAGCGGCGGGGGGACTTTGAACACTGAAGCTTTCTTT.

This CDR3 is CASSLARQGTNYGYTF. In DNA form, the CDR3 reads TGTGCCAGCAGCTTAGCTAGGCAGGGGACCAACTATGGCTACACCTTC. The chain has TRBV7-9 and TRBJ1-2; possibly TRBD1 for D (6 bases). CDR1 and CDR2 (germline): SEHNR, FQNEAQ (reference sequence). The CDR3 runs to 16 residues. The ends were cut back, 0 bases at V and 2 bases at J, with 13 bases in the middle.

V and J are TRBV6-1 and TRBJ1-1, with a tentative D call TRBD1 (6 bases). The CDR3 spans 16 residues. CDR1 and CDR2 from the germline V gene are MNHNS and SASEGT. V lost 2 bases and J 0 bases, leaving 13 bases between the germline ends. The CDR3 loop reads CASSEWAGAVNTEAFF. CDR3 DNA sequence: TGTGCCAGCAGTGAATGGGCGGGGGCGGTGAACACTGAAGCTTTCTTT.

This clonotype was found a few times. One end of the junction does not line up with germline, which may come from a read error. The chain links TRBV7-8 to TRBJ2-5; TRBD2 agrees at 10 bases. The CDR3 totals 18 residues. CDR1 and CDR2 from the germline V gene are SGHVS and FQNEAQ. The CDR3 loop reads CASSLESGPSGSVETQYF. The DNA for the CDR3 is TGTGCCAGTAGCTTAGAGTCGGGTCCTAGCGGGAGCGTTGAGACCCAGTACTTC.

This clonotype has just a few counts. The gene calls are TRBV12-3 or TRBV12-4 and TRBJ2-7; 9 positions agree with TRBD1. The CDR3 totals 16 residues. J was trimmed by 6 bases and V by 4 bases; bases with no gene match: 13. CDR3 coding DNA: TGTGCCAGCAGTTCTTCCTCCGGGACAGGGCGACGCGAGCAGTACTTC. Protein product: CASSSSSGTGRREQYF.